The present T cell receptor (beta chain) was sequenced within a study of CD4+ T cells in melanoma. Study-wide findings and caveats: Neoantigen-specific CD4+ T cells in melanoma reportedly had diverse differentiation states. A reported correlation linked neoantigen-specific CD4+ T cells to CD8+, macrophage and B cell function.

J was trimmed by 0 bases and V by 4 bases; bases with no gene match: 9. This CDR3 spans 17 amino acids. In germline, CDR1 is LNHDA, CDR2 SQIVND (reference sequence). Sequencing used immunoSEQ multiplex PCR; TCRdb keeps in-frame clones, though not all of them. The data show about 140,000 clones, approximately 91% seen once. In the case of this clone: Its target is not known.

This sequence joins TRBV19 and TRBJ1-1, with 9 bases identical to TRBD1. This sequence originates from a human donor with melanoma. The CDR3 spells CASSTGTGREVNTEAFF. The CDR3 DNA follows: TGTGCCAGTAGTACAGGGACAGGGAGGGAGGTGAACACTGAAGCTTTCTTT.